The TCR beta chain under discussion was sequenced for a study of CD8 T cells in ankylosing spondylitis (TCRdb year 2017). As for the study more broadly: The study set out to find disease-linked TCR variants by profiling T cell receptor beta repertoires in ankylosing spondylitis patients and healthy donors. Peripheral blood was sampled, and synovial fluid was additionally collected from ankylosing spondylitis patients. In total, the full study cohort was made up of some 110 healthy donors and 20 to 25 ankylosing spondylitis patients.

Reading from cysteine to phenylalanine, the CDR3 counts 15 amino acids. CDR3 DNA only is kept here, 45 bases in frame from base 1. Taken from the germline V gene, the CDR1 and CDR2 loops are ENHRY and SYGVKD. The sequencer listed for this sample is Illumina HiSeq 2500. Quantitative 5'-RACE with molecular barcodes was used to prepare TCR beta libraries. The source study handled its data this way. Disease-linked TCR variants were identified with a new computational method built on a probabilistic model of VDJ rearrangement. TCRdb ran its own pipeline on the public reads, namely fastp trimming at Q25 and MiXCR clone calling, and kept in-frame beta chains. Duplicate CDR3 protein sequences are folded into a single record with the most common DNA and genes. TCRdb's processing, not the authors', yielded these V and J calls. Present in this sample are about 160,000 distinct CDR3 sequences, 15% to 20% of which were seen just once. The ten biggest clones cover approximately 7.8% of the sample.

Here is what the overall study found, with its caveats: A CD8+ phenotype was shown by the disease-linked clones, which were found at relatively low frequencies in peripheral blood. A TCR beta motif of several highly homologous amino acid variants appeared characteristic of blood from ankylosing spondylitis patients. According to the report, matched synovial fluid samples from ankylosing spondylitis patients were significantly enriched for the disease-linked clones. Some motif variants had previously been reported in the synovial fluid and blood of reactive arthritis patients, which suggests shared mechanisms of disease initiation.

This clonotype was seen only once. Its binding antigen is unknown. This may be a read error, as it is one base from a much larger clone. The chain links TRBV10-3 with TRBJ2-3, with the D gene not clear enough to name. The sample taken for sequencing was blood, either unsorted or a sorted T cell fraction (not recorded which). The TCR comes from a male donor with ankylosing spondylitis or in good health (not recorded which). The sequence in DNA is TGTGCCATCAGTGAGTCCGGACCAGACACAGATACGCACTATTTT. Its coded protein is CAISESGPDTDTHYF.